Listed below are T cell receptor beta chains from one sample, sequenced in a study of T cells after posttransplantation cyclophosphamide. Data came from immunoSEQ multiplex PCR; TCRdb stores just in-frame clones and leaves some out. The sample records some 13,000 clones, around 86% being singletons. Input material: memory CD4+ T cells sorted from PBMCs. All receptors derive from a man aged 50 to 60 in good health, CMV-negative, and a related stem cell transplant donor. Each CDR3 is given with its conserved first and last residue. The D gene is left open where the match is weak. The size of a clone is reported for some rows only, either as once, few or many, or as a class for expanded clones.

d_gene	j_gene	v_gene	abundance	CDR3aa	CDR3nt
.	TRBJ2-1	TRBV18	.	CASSMEGYYNEQFF	TGTGCCAGCTCCATGGAGGGCTACTACAATGAGCAGTTCTTC
TRBD1	TRBJ1-2	TRBV5-1	once	CASSLLNGQGGGYTF	TGCGCCAGCAGCTTGTTAAACGGACAGGGGGGTGGCTACACCTTC
TRBD2	TRBJ2-2	TRBV19	.	CASSRYGRGANTGELFF	TGTGCCAGTAGTCGTTATGGGCGGGGGGCGAACACCGGGGAGCTGTTTTTT
TRBD2	TRBJ2-7	TRBV6-1	.	CASSVGGGPIYEQYF	TGTGCCAGCAGTGTAGGCGGGGGGCCCATCTACGAGCAGTACTTC
TRBD1	TRBJ2-3	TRBV5-1	once	CASSFGQWKGRGSGQGPDTQYF	TGCGCCAGCAGCTTTGGACAATGGAAAGGTCGAGGTTCCGGACAGGGGCCAGATACGCAGTATTTT
TRBD2	TRBJ2-1	TRBV19	.	CASSTRTSGRIDEQFF	TGTGCCAGTAGTACTCGGACTAGCGGGAGGATCGATGAGCAGTTCTTC
.	TRBJ2-7	TRBV2	.	CASSENRDSYEQYF	TGTGCCAGCAGTGAAAACCGGGACTCCTACGAGCAGTACTTC
.	TRBJ2-5	TRBV9	.	CASSVDGSGGTQYF	TGTGCCAGCAGCGTAGATGGGAGTGGAGGAACCCAGTACTTC
TRBD1	TRBJ2-7	TRBV19	once	CASRPRGDRTYEQYF	TGTGCCAGTAGACCTAGGGGGGACAGGACCTACGAGCAGTACTTC
.	TRBJ2-2	TRBV6-5	.	CASSYEGLNTGELFF	TGTGCCAGCAGTTACGAGGGTCTGAACACCGGGGAGCTGTTTTTT
TRBD2	TRBJ2-7	TRBV2	.	CASRAGLDYEQYF	TGTGCCAGCAGGGCGGGACTAGACTACGAGCAGTACTTC
TRBD2	TRBJ2-2	TRBV11-2	.	CAIRRGGLHTGELFF	TGTGCTATCCGACGGGGGGGACTGCACACCGGGGAGCTGTTTTTT
TRBD1	TRBJ1-1	TRBV7-9	.	CASSPGGRMEAFF	TGTGCCAGCAGCCCAGGGGGGAGAATGGAAGCTTTCTTT
TRBD1	TRBJ1-6	TRBV7-6	.	CASSANPIGPGQSNSPLHF	TGTGCCAGCAGCGCCAACCCCATCGGTCCGGGACAGTCTAATTCACCCCTCCACTTT
.	TRBJ2-7	TRBV5-1	.	CASSHTTRTLLPYEQYF	TGCGCCAGCAGCCACACGACCAGGACACTCCTTCCCTACGAGCAGTACTTC
TRBD1	TRBJ1-2	TRBV11-2	.	CASSNLKGAHSGYTF	TGTGCCAGCAGTAACCTTAAGGGGGCGCATAGTGGCTACACCTTC
.	TRBJ2-3	TRBV13	.	CASSSLGLPRTDTQYF	TGTGCCAGCAGCTCACTCGGACTACCTCGCACAGATACGCAGTATTTT
TRBD2	TRBJ2-1	TRBV7-8	.	CASSLVSSGGSYNEQFF	TGTGCCAGCAGCTTAGTCTCTAGCGGGGGCTCCTACAATGAGCAGTTCTTC
.	TRBJ2-7	TRBV7-9	once	CASRPSGRGREQYF	TGTGCCAGCCGACCCTCCGGGCGAGGGCGGGAGCAGTACTTC
.	TRBJ2-3	TRBV7-7	.	CASRGEGDTQYF	TGTGCTAGCAGGGGGGAGGGCGATACGCAGTATTTT
TRBD1	TRBJ1-5	TRBV19	few	CASTFWTGGPNQPQHF	TGTGCCAGTACCTTTTGGACAGGGGGTCCAAATCAGCCCCAGCATTTT
TRBD2	TRBJ2-3	TRBV7-6	.	CASSPGTSGRGDTQYF	TGTGCCAGCAGCCCGGGGACTAGCGGGAGAGGCGATACGCAGTATTTT
TRBD2	TRBJ2-5	TRBV7-6	.	CASSVGLAGETQYF	TGTGCCAGCAGCGTAGGACTAGCCGGAGAGACCCAGTACTTC
TRBD1	TRBJ2-7	TRBV5-4	.	CASSPVTGTVAYEQYF	TGTGCCAGCAGCCCGGTCACCGGGACAGTGGCCTACGAGCAGTACTTC
.	TRBJ2-5	TRBV11-2	.	CASSLRFGRYQETQYF	TGTGCCAGCAGCTTAAGGTTTGGCAGGTACCAAGAGACCCAGTACTTC
TRBD1	TRBJ2-1	TRBV7-3	.	CASSLTFRDRVYNEQFF	TGTGCCAGCAGCTTAACCTTCCGGGACAGAGTCTACAATGAGCAGTTCTTC
.	TRBJ2-7	TRBV29-1	.	CSVEDFSDRRWEQYF	TGCAGCGTTGAAGATTTCTCGGACAGAAGGTGGGAGCAGTACTTC
.	TRBJ1-1	TRBV11-2	.	CASSYRGQRNTEAFF	TGTGCCAGCAGCTACCGCGGGCAGAGGAACACTGAAGCTTTCTTT
.	TRBJ1-5	TRBV7-2	.	CASSLAESGQPQHF	TGTGCCAGCAGCTTAGCGGAGAGCGGTCAGCCCCAGCATTTT
TRBD2	TRBJ2-5	TRBV18	.	CASAWFDGGGETQYF	TGTGCCAGCGCTTGGTTCGACGGGGGGGGAGAGACCCAGTACTTC
.	TRBJ1-1	TRBV6-1	few	CASSSEANTEAFF	TGTGCCAGCAGCTCCGAAGCGAACACTGAAGCTTTCTTT
.	TRBJ1-1	TRBV11-1	once	CASSLQGNLAEAFF	TGTGCCAGCAGCTTACAGGGGAACCTGGCTGAAGCTTTCTTT
.	TRBJ2-7	TRBV2	once	CASSVSYEQYF	TGTGCCAGCTCAGTATCCTACGAGCAGTACTTC
.	TRBJ2-1	TRBV9	.	CASSFFGGPYNEQFF	TGTGCCAGCAGTTTTTTCGGGGGGCCCTACAATGAGCAGTTCTTC
TRBD1	TRBJ1-5	TRBV6-1	.	CASSERGGGVFQPQHF	TGTGCCAGCAGTGAAAGAGGAGGGGGCGTTTTTCAGCCCCAGCATTTT
TRBD1	TRBJ2-2	TRBV18	.	CASSTKSRDRMNTGELFF	TGTGCCAGCTCAACAAAGTCCCGGGACAGGATGAACACCGGGGAGCTGTTTTTT
TRBD1	TRBJ1-1	TRBV11-2	few	CASSLATGAGNTEAFF	TGTGCCAGCAGCTTGGCTACAGGGGCAGGAAACACTGAAGCTTTCTTT
TRBD2	TRBJ2-1	TRBV5-4	.	CASSLPLGTKNEQFF	TGTGCCAGCAGCTTGCCCCTAGGGACTAAAAATGAGCAGTTCTTC
TRBD1	TRBJ1-4	TRBV5-1	.	CASSPGVNRGQGEKLFF	TGCGCCAGCAGCCCGGGCGTTAACAGGGGGCAAGGTGAAAAACTGTTTTTT
TRBD2	TRBJ2-3	TRBV5-1	.	CASSLSLRTSRGTDTQYF	TGCGCCAGCAGCTTGTCCTTAAGGACTAGCCGGGGCACAGATACGCAGTATTTT
.	TRBJ2-2	TRBV7-2	.	CATGWVPGELFF	TGTGCCACCGGGTGGGTGCCCGGGGAGCTGTTTTTT
TRBD2	TRBJ2-2	TRBV4-3	.	CASGGAGGLTGELFF	TGCGCCAGCGGGGGAGCGGGGGGGCTCACCGGGGAGCTGTTTTTT
TRBD1	TRBJ2-5	TRBV5-4	.	CASSLSGGGETQYF	TGTGCCAGCAGCTTATCAGGGGGCGGGGAGACCCAGTACTTC
.	TRBJ1-6	TRBV6-5	.	CASSRERQSSPLHF	TGTGCCAGCAGTCGCGAACGACAGAGTTCACCCCTCCACTTT
.	TRBJ1-2	TRBV7-3	.	CASSLGSGDGYTF	TGTGCCAGCAGCTTAGGGTCAGGGGATGGCTACACCTTC
.	TRBJ2-5	TRBV5-6	.	CASSFIGQTGETQYF	TGTGCCAGCAGCTTTATTGGACAAACGGGAGAGACCCAGTACTTC
TRBD1	TRBJ2-2	TRBV11-2	.	CASTSGQGALGELFF	TGTGCCAGCACCTCCGGACAGGGGGCGCTTGGGGAGCTGTTTTTT
.	TRBJ1-1	TRBV29-1	few	CSVWTANTEAFF	TGCAGCGTCTGGACAGCGAACACTGAAGCTTTCTTT
TRBD2	TRBJ2-3	TRBV9	.	CASSAERGGQDTQYF	TGTGCCAGCAGCGCGGAGCGGGGGGGCCAAGATACGCAGTATTTT
.	TRBJ2-5	TRBV6-5	.	CASSYQASETQYF	TGTGCCAGCAGTTACCAAGCCTCAGAGACCCAGTACTTC
TRBD1	TRBJ1-1	TRBV2	once	CASWTGLVNTEAFF	TGTGCCAGCTGGACAGGTTTGGTGAACACTGAAGCTTTCTTT
.	TRBJ1-2	TRBV5-1	once	CASSRQSNYGYTF	TGCGCCAGCAGCCGACAGTCTAACTATGGCTACACCTTC
.	TRBJ1-6	TRBV4-3	.	CASKEVGQGNSPLHF	TGCGCCAGCAAAGAGGTGGGGCAGGGAAATTCACCCCTCCACTTT
.	TRBJ1-2	TRBV11-2	.	CASSPGSFAKNYGYTF	TGTGCCAGCAGCCCAGGAAGCTTCGCTAAGAACTATGGCTACACCTTC
.	TRBJ1-4	TRBV5-1	.	CASSSGMGDEKLFF	TGCGCCAGCAGCTCCGGGATGGGAGATGAAAAACTGTTTTTT
TRBD1	TRBJ1-2	TRBV5-1	.	CASSLRSGQAGGYTF	TGCGCCAGCAGCTTGCGATCCGGACAGGCTGGTGGCTACACCTTC